The 28 T cell receptor beta chains presented below share a single source sample, sequenced in a study of cytomegalovirus exposure and HLA in healthy donors. PCR amplification relied on 60 Vbeta primers (plus 13 Jbeta primers). TCRdb's copy holds only in-frame clones and misses some; the assay was immunoSEQ multiplex PCR. The table includes 150,000 to 200,000 clones, around 81% detected once. Input material: PBMCs. Receptors originate from a woman aged 18-29 years in good health and CMV-seropositive.

This chain links TRBV6-4 with TRBJ2-2; possible D gene TRBD1, 5 bases. This CDR3 contains 14 residues. Germline V lookup: CDR1 MRHNA, CDR2 SNTAGT. V lost 4 bases and J 2 bases, leaving 8 bases between the germline ends. CDR3 loop: CASSAGINTGELFF. The CDR3 DNA is TGTGCCAGCAGTGCAGGGATTAACACCGGGGAGCTGTTTTTT.

CDR3 protein: CALRTGNTGELFF. The DNA of the CDR3 is TGTGCCTTGAGGACAGGTAACACCGGGGAGCTGTTTTTT. The chain couples TRBV30 to TRBJ2-2; TRBD1 agrees at 7 bases. There are 13 residues in the CDR3. CDR1 and CDR2 (germline): GTSNPN, SVGIG (reference sequence). With V trimmed by 7 bases and J by 2 bases, 4 bases remained unmatched.

In this sample, this clone turned up once. The chain uses TRBV7-9 and TRBJ2-2; the D gene is possibly TRBD1 (6 bases). The CDR3 is 16 residues long. With 3 bases removed from V and 4 bases from J, the gap between germline ends came to 15 bases. Germline V gene data show CDR1 as SEHNR and CDR2 as FQNEAQ (reference sequence). CDR3 nucleotide sequence: TGTGCCAGCAGCTTCAATAACAGGGTTGGCACCGGGGAGCTGTTTTTT. Its translation: CASSFNNRVGTGELFF.

This clone was observed once. The CDR3: CASSIQGGTEAFF. The CDR3 DNA is TGTGCCAGTAGTATACAAGGGGGCACTGAAGCTTTCTTT. This sequence joins TRBV19 and TRBJ1-1, with TRBD1 as a possible D gene (6 bases). CDR3 length: 13 residues. Deletions cut 2 bases from V and 4 bases from J, with 8 bases between. Germline CDR1 reads LNHDA; CDR2 reads SQIVND (reference sequence).

The V gene is TRBV19, the J gene TRBJ1-1; possibly TRBD1 for D (6 bases). The CDR3 runs to 14 residues. CDR1 LNHDA and CDR2 SQIVND come from the germline V gene (reference sequence). Trimming took 0 bases from V and 4 from J, leaving 9 bases between them. This CDR3 is CASSIEVGGTEAFF. The DNA of the CDR3 is TGTGCCAGTAGTATAGAGGTAGGGGGCACTGAAGCTTTCTTT.

The J gene is TRBJ2-7, the V gene TRBV2; D possibly corresponds to TRBD2 (5 bases). Germline V gene data show CDR1 as SNHLY and CDR2 as FYNNEI. The V and J ends lost 6 bases and 0 bases respectively, with 12 bases between them. The CDR3 sequence is 14 residues long. The CDR3 is CASRLTGSSYEQYV. CDR3 DNA sequence: TGTGCCAGCAGACTGACTGGGAGCTCCTACGAGCAGTACGTC.

V and J are TRBV6-1 and TRBJ1-5; 8 nucleotides agree with TRBD1. This CDR3 contains 14 residues. The germline V gene has CDR1 MNHNS and CDR2 SASEGT. Trimming at V came to 6 bases and at J to 7 bases, leaving 8 bases not matched to a gene. The CDR3 DNA sequence: TGTGCCAGCAGCGGATGGACAGGGAAACAGCCCCAGCATTTT. Translating it yields CASSGWTGKQPQHF.

V gene TRBV19 combines with J gene TRBJ2-5, with D maybe TRBD2 (7 bases). The CDR3 covers 15 residues. Trimming pared 6 bases from V and 1 base from J, leaving 15 bases between. From germline, CDR1 is LNHDA and CDR2 SQIVND (reference sequence). CDR3 DNA: TGTGCCAGTAGGAAGGGGAGGGGGACCCAAGAGACCCAGTACTTC. Translation gives CASRKGRGTQETQYF. The full variable domain, with the rest looked up from reference TRBV19 and TRBJ2-5, is DGGITQSPKYLFRKEGQNVTLSCEQNLNHDAMYWYRQDPGQGLRLIYYSQIVNDFQKGDIAEGYSVSREKKESFPLTVTSAQKNPTAFYLCASRKGRGTQETQYFGPGTRLLVL.

The chain uses TRBV27 and TRBJ2-7, with D perhaps TRBD1 (6 bases). There are 16 residues in the CDR3. The V end was cut by 5 bases, the J end by 0 bases, with 17 bases between. Per germline, CDR1 MNHEY and CDR2 SMNVEV (reference sequence). CDR3 in DNA: TGTGCCAGCAGTCAAAATACAGGGTTGAGCTCCTACGAGCAGTACGTC. It translates to CASSQNTGLSSYEQYV.

The J gene is TRBJ1-5, the V gene TRBV15; D is unclear. Trimming stripped 0 bases from V and 6 bases from J, with 9 bases between. This CDR3 spans 14 amino acids. Germline V gene lookup returns CDR1 LNHNV and CDR2 YYDKDF (reference sequence). CDR3 DNA: TGTGCCACCAGCAGAGAAGGGAGCGGTCAGCCCCAGCATTTT. Amino acids: CATSREGSGQPQHF.

The chain recombines TRBV7-2 with TRBJ1-2; D unresolved. The CDR3 is 14 amino acids. Germline CDR1 is SGHTA and CDR2 is FQGNSA. V was shortened by 5 bases and J by 1 base, with 11 bases between the two germline ends. CDR3 nucleotide sequence: TGTGCCAGCAGCCCTGGGCTCCATAACTATGGCTACACCTTC. This sequence encodes CASSPGLHNYGYTF.

The chain recombines TRBV7-9 with TRBJ2-7, with TRBD2 identical over 7 bases. This CDR3 comprises 14 residues. The V gene end was trimmed by 3 bases and the J gene end by 2 bases; junction bases not matched to a gene: 4. Germline-derived CDR1 and CDR2 are SEHNR and FQNEAQ (reference sequence). Here the CDR3 DNA reads TGTGCCAGCAGCTTTGGGCGGGGGACCTACGAGCAGTACTTC. It codes for CASSFGRGTYEQYF.

This chain uses TRBV27 with TRBJ2-7, with D perhaps matching TRBD2 (5 bases). This CDR3 is built from 13 residues. Per germline, CDR1 MNHEY and CDR2 SMNVEV (reference sequence). Between the trimmed V and J ends, which lost 5 bases and 5 bases, there was a span of 13 bases. Here the CDR3 reads CASSRFGGHEQYF. The CDR3 DNA sequence: TGTGCCAGCAGTAGATTTGGAGGCCACGAGCAGTACTTC.

The CDR3 protein is CASSIDRLGQSSYNEQFF. The CDR3 nucleotides are TGTGCCAGTAGTATAGATCGTTTGGGACAGAGCTCCTACAATGAGCAGTTCTTC. This rearrangement joins TRBV19 to TRBJ2-1; 7 nucleotides agree with TRBD1. Germline V gene sequence: CDR1 LNHDA, CDR2 SQIVND (reference sequence). V shed 0 bases, J shed 0 bases, and the junction held 8 bases outside the gene matches. This CDR3 is built from 18 residues.

Details on this clone: The same CDR3 is also encoded by other DNA sequences in this sample. The chain employs TRBV19 and TRBJ1-1; D not certain. V lost 2 bases and J lost 0, with 4 bases in between. The CDR3 covers 13 residues. Germline values: CDR1 LNHDA, CDR2 SQIVND (reference sequence). CDR3 residues: CASSIIVNTEAFF. As DNA, the CDR3 is TGTGCCAGTAGTATAATAGTGAACACTGAAGCTTTCTTT.

Concerning this clone: This sample also contains other DNA sequences that code for the same CDR3. J is TRBJ1-4 and V is TRBV5-1; the D gene is possibly TRBD1 (6 bases). V lost 0 bases and J lost 8, with 11 bases in between. From germline, CDR1 is SGHRS and CDR2 YFSETQ. The CDR3 runs to 14 residues. The CDR3 here is CASSLDREGEKLFF. The CDR3 nucleotides read TGCGCCAGCAGCTTGGACAGGGAGGGGGAAAAACTGTTTTTT.

The chain employs TRBV7-6 and TRBJ2-5; 9 bases match TRBD2. CDR1 SGHVS and CDR2 FNYEAQ come from the germline V gene. This CDR3 has 17 amino acids. The V segment lost 5 bases and the J segment 4 bases; nucleotides outside the gene matches: 14. This CDR3 reads CASSRAGGPSGSETQYF. The CDR3 DNA sequence: TGTGCCAGCAGCCGAGCGGGGGGTCCGTCAGGTTCAGAGACCCAGTACTTC.

This clone was seen a single time. The junction shows a germline mismatch at one end, possibly a read error. The chain employs TRBV28 and TRBJ1-6; D gene unclear. This CDR3 has 15 residues. Germline V CDR1 and CDR2: MDHEN, SYDVKM. The CDR3: CASSPPRGHNSPLRF. DNA for the CDR3: TGTGCCAGCAGCCCCCCGCGCGGCCATAATTCACCCCTCCGCTTT. Full variable domain (rest looked up from reference TRBV28 and TRBJ1-6): DVKVTQSSRYLVKRTGEKVFLECVQDMDHENMFWYRQDPGLGLRLIYFSYDVKMKEKGDIPEGYSVSREKKERFSLILESASTNQTSMYLCASSPPRGHNSPLRFGNGTRLTVT.

The chain recombines TRBV27 with TRBJ1-4; D is perhaps TRBD1 (6 bases). The CDR3 sequence is 14 residues long. Germline CDR1 is MNHEY and CDR2 is SMNVEV (reference sequence). V was clipped by 4 bases and J by 8 bases, with 14 bases between them. The CDR3 is CASSWGGRAEKLFF. The CDR3 nucleotides read TGTGCCAGCAGTTGGGGGGGGCGGGCCGAAAAACTGTTTTTT.

This sequence joins TRBV10-2 and TRBJ1-5, with D possibly being TRBD1 (5 bases). V gave up 3 bases and J gave up 7 bases, with 13 bases separating them. The CDR3 has 14 residues. Germline CDR1 WSHSY, CDR2 SAAADI. This CDR3 is CASSEGRAVQPQHF. The CDR3 DNA reads as TGCGCCAGCAGTGAAGGCAGGGCAGTCCAGCCCCAGCATTTT.

The table lists this clone with a few counts. This chain uses TRBV29-1 with TRBJ1-2; TRBD1 might be the D (6 bases). In germline, CDR1 is SQVTM, CDR2 ANQGSEA. The CDR3 spans 11 residues. The ends were cut back, 6 bases at V and 7 bases at J, with 12 bases in the middle. This CDR3 is CSVAGQPGYTF. The CDR3 bases are TGCAGCGTGGCCGGACAGCCTGGCTACACCTTC.

The CDR3 protein is CASSPSRSHNSPLHF. The CDR3, as DNA: TGTGCCAGCAGCCCCTCGAGGAGTCACAATTCACCCCTCCACTTT. V gene TRBV6-5 combines with J gene TRBJ1-6; unclear D gene. The V end lost 6 bases, the J end lost 7 bases, and 16 bases lay between the germline ends. The CDR3 has 15 residues. Germline V gene sequence: CDR1 MNHEY, CDR2 SVGAGI.

The chain carries TRBV19 and TRBJ2-2, with 7 nucleotides matching TRBD2. Germline V lookup: CDR1 LNHDA, CDR2 SQIVND (reference sequence). The CDR3 has 14 residues. Trimming at V came to 7 bases and at J to 7 bases, leaving 9 bases not matched to a gene. The CDR3 loop reads CASKVGGSHGELFF. For the CDR3, the DNA is TGTGCCAGTAAAGTGGGGGGGTCCCACGGGGAGCTGTTTTTT.

The chain is built from TRBV6-6 and TRBJ2-3; D unresolved. The CDR3 loop spans 11 amino acids. CDR1 and CDR2 from the germline V gene are MNHNY and SVGAGI (reference sequence). V was shortened by 6 bases and J by 2 bases, with 3 bases between the two germline ends. CDR3 sequence (DNA): TGTGCCAGCAGCTCCACAGATACGCAGTATTTT. Amino acid sequence: CASSSTDTQYF.

This clone showed up just once. The chain uses TRBV2 and TRBJ2-1; D is uncertain. The V end lost 5 bases, the J end lost 1 base, and 12 bases lay between the germline ends. The CDR3 loop spans 15 amino acids. The germline CDR1 and CDR2 sequences are SNHLY and FYNNEI. Written as DNA, the CDR3 is TGTGCCAGCAGTCCCGCGCTTTCGTCCTACAATGAGCAGTTCTTC. Translated: CASSPALSSYNEQFF. The full variable domain, rest sourced from reference TRBV2 and TRBJ2-1, is EPEVTQTPSHQVTQMGQEVILRCVPISNHLYFYWYRQILGQKVEFLVSFYNNEISEKSEIFDDQFSVERPDGSNFTLKIRSTKLEDSAMYFCASSPALSSYNEQFFGPGTRLTVL.

The chain carries TRBV5-6 and TRBJ1-2; D remains unclear. V lost 5 bases and J 5 bases, leaving 16 bases between the germline ends. The V gene's germline CDR1 is SGHDT and CDR2 YYEEEE. This CDR3 has 14 amino acids. CDR3 in DNA: TGTGCCAGCAGAACATATCATACAGCTTATGGCTACACCTTC. Translation: CASRTYHTAYGYTF.

The sample holds a few counts of this clone. This chain uses TRBV11-3 with TRBJ2-4; the D gene is possibly TRBD2 (6 bases). In germline, CDR1 is SGHNT, CDR2 YENEEA. CDR3 length equals 12 residues. V lost 4 bases and J 7 bases, leaving 8 bases between the germline ends. The chain's CDR3 is CASSSEGNIQYF. The CDR3 DNA sequence: TGTGCCAGCAGCTCGGAGGGGAACATTCAGTACTTC.

The V and J genes are TRBV25-1 and TRBJ1-2; the D gene is possibly TRBD1 (6 bases). The V gene lost 3 bases and the J gene lost 4 bases, with 12 bases spanning the gap. The CDR3 spans 14 residues. CDR1 is MGHDK and CDR2 is SYGVNS in the germline V gene. This CDR3 reads CASSDVTGSYGYTF. The CDR3 nucleotides read TGTGCCAGCAGTGATGTGACAGGTAGCTATGGCTACACCTTC.